The next 7 T cell receptor beta chains were all read from a single sample in a study of cytomegalovirus exposure and HLA in healthy donors. PCR employed 60 Vbeta and 13 Jbeta primers. This table comes from immunoSEQ multiplex PCR, and its TCRdb copy is limited to in-frame clones, with some not included. The sample has about 59,000 clones; 70% to 75% are singletons. Sequencing used PBMCs. The receptor set was obtained from a man aged 25-40 years in good health and CMV-seropositive.

The sample holds a few counts of this clone. This chain connects TRBV19 to TRBJ1-1, with TRBD1 as a possible D gene (6 bases). The V and J ends lost 6 bases and 0 bases respectively, with 11 bases between them. Germline V lookup: CDR1 LNHDA, CDR2 SQIVND (reference sequence). The CDR3 length is 14 residues. CDR3 loop: CASRDSSMNTEAFF. CDR3 nucleotide sequence: TGTGCCAGTAGGGACAGCTCAATGAACACTGAAGCTTTCTTT.

The J gene is TRBJ1-1, the V gene TRBV4-1; 7 bases align to TRBD1. The CDR3 totals 13 residues. V was pared by 2 bases and J by 7 bases, with 4 bases of the junction left unmatched. Germline V gene data show CDR1 as MGHRA and CDR2 as YSYEKL. The CDR3 here is CASSQQGVDEAFF. The CDR3 DNA is TGCGCCAGCAGCCAACAGGGGGTGGATGAAGCTTTCTTT.

The rearrangement links TRBV5-4 to TRBJ2-1, with 11 nucleotides matching TRBD2. The V gene end was trimmed by 1 base and the J gene end by 8 bases; junction bases not matched to a gene: 8. This CDR3 contains 16 residues. In germline, CDR1 is SGHNT, CDR2 YYREEE (reference sequence). The CDR3 DNA sequence: TGTGCCAGCAGCTTGCTAGCGGGGGGTGATCTGGATGAGCAGTTCTTC. It is translated as CASSLLAGGDLDEQFF. Supplemented by reference TRBV5-4 and TRBJ2-1, the full variable domain reads ETGVTQSPTHLIKTRGQQVTLRCSSQSGHNTVSWYQQALGQGPQFIFQYYREEENGRGNFPPRFSGLQFPNYSSELNVNALELDDSALYLCASSLLAGGDLDEQFFGPGTRLTVL.

This rearrangement joins TRBV5-1 to TRBJ2-5, with a weak D call TRBD2 (6 bases). Germline V gene data show CDR1 as SGHRS and CDR2 as YFSETQ. This CDR3 spans 15 amino acids. V gave up 5 bases and J gave up 3 bases, with 17 bases separating them. CDR3 amino acids: CASRDGGLPKETQYF. The CDR3 bases are TGCGCCAGCAGGGATGGAGGGTTACCAAAAGAGACCCAGTACTTC.

The chain is built from TRBV28 and TRBJ1-1, with no clear D. With 2 bases removed from V and 2 bases from J, the gap between germline ends came to 3 bases. This CDR3 is built from 12 residues. CDR1 is MDHEN and CDR2 is SYDVKM in the germline V gene. The CDR3 DNA sequence: TGTGCCAGCAGTTTACGTAACACTGAAGCTTTCTTT. Amino acids: CASSLRNTEAFF. The full variable domain, completed using reference TRBV28 and TRBJ1-1, is DVKVTQSSRYLVKRTGEKVFLECVQDMDHENMFWYRQDPGLGLRLIYFSYDVKMKEKGDIPEGYSVSREKKERFSLILESASTNQTSMYLCASSLRNTEAFFGQGTRLTVV.

J is TRBJ2-7 and V is TRBV5-4, with 12 positions matching TRBD2. The length of the CDR3 is 17 residues. CDR1 is SGHNT, CDR2 YYREEE, per germline (reference sequence). V gave up 1 base and J gave up 1 base; unmatched junction bases: 6. The CDR3 loop reads CASSLSLGTSGSYEQYF. CDR3 coding DNA: TGTGCCAGCAGCTTGTCCCTAGGGACTAGCGGGTCCTACGAGCAGTACTTC.

The sample holds one count of this clone. CDR3 sequence reads: CASSFDRGPSYEQYF. The CDR3, as DNA: TGTGCCAGCAGTTTTGACAGGGGGCCTTCCTACGAGCAGTACTTC. The chain uses TRBV6-5 and TRBJ2-5; 10 bases map to TRBD1. Near its end, the DNA agrees better with TRBJ2-7, so the J call may be wrong. CDR3 length: 15 amino acids. Germline V gene sequence: CDR1 MNHEY, CDR2 SVGAGI.